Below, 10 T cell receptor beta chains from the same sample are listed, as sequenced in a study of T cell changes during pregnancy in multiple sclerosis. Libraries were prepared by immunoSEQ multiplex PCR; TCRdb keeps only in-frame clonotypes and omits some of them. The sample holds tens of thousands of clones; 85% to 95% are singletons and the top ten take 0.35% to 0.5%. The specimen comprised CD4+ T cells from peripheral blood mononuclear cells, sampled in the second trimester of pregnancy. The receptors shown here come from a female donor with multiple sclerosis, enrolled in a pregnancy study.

The DNA of the CDR3 is TGTGCCAGCAGCTATGAACGGGGGACCGGGGAGCTGTTTTTT. It yields the protein CASSYERGTGELFF. The chain couples TRBV5-4 to TRBJ2-2; D might be TRBD2 (6 bases). The germline CDR1 and CDR2 sequences are SGHNT and YYREEE (reference sequence). The CDR3 covers 14 residues. The V end was cut by 3 bases, the J end by 5 bases, with 11 bases between.

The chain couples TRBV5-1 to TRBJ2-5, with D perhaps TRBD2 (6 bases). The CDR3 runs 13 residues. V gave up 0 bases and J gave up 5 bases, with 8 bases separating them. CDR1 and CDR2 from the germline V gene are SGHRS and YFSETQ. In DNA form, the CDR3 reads TGCGCCAGCAGCTTGGGACTAGGCGAGACCCAGTACTTC. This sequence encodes CASSLGLGETQYF.

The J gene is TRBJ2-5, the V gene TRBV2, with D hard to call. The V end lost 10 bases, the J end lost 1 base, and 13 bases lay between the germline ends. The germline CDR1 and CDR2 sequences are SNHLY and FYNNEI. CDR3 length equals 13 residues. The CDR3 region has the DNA TGTGCCACCTCGCTGCAGGCCCAAGAGACCCAGTACTTC. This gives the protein CATSLQAQETQYF.

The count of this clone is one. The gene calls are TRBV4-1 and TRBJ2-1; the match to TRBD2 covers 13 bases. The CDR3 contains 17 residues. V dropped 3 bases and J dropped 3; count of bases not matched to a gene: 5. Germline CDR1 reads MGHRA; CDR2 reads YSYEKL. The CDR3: CASSQGLAGRLYNEQFF. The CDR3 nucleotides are TGCGCCAGCAGCCAGGGACTAGCGGGGCGCCTCTACAATGAGCAGTTCTTC.

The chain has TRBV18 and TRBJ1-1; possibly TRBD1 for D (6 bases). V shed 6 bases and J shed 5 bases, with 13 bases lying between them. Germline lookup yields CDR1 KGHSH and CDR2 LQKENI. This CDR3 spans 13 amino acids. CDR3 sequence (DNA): TGTGCCAGCTCGAACAGGGCGTATACTGAAGCTTTCTTT. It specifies CASSNRAYTEAFF.

As DNA, the CDR3 is TGTGCCAGCAGGAGTCTAGCGGGAGTTCGCAATGAGCAGTTCTTC. As protein: CASRSLAGVRNEQFF. This chain uses TRBV11-2 with TRBJ2-1; 10 positions agree with TRBD2. Unmatched junction bases numbered 8, after V lost 6 bases and J lost 6 bases. The CDR3 loop spans 15 amino acids. Germline CDR1 SGHAT, CDR2 FQNNGV.

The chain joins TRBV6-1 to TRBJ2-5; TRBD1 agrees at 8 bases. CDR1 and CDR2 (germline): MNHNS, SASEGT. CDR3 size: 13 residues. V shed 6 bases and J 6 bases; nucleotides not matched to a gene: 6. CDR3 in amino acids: CASSEQGGKTQYF. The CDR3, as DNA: TGTGCCAGCAGCGAACAGGGGGGCAAGACCCAGTACTTC.

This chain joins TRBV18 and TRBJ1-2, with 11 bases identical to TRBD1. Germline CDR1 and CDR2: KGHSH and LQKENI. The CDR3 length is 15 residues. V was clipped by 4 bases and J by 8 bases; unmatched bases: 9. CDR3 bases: TGTGCCAGCTCACACCGGACAGGGGGCTCGATAGGCTACACCTTC. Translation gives CASSHRTGGSIGYTF.

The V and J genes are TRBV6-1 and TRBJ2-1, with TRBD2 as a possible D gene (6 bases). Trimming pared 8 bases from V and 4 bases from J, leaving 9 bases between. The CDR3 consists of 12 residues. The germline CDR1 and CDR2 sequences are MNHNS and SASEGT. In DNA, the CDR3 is TGTGCCAGCCGGGGGAATTACAATGAGCAGTTCTTC. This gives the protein CASRGNYNEQFF.

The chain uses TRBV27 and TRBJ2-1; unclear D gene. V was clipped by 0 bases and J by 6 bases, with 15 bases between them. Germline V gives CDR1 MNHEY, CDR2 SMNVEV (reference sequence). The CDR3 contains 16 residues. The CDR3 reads CASSLSRGHARNEQFF. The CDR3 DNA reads TGTGCCAGCAGTTTATCCCGAGGCCACGCACGCAATGAGCAGTTCTTC.